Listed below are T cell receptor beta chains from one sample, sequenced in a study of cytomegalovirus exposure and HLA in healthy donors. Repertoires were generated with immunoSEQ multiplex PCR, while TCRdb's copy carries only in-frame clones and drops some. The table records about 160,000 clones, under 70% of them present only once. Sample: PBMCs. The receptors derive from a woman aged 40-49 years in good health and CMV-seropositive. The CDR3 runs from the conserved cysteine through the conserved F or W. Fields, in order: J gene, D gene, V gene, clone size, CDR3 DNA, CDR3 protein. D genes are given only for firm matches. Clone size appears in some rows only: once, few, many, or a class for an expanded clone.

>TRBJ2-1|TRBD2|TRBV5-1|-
TGCGCCAGCAGCACGGGACTAGTGGGGCTACACAATGAGCAGTTCTTC
CASSTGLVGLHNEQFF
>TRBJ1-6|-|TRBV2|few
TGTGCCAGCAGTGAAGACAGGAATAATTCACCCCTCCACTTT
CASSEDRNNSPLHF
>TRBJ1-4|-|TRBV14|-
TGTGCCAGCAGCCCGATTTCGTGGACGGACTATAATGAAAAACTGTTTTTT
CASSPISWTDYNEKLFF
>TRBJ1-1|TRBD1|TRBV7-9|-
TGTGCCAGCAGCCCTACAGGGGTGGCTGAAGCTTTCTTT
CASSPTGVAEAFF
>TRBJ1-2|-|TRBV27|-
TGTGCCAGCAGTACCCTGACACTCCCCTATGGCTACACCTTC
CASSTLTLPYGYTF
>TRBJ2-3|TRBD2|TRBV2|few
TGTGCCAGCAGCGGTGCTAGCGGGGCTAGCACAGATACGCAGTATTTT
CASSGASGASTDTQYF
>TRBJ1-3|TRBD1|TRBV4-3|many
TGCGCCAGCAGCCAAGATCTAGACAGGGGGCTAAACACCATATATTTT
CASSQDLDRGLNTIYF
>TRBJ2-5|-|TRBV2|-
TGTGCCAGCCAAGGGCAGGGCCCGGAGACCCAGTACTTC
CASQGQGPETQYF
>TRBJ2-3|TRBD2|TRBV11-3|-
TGTGCCAGCAGCCCCCGTGGTAGCGGGGGACCCCCCACAGATACGCAGTATTTT
CASSPRGSGGPPTDTQYF
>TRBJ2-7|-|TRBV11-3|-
TGTGCCAGCAGCTCGGGGGGGGACAGAACCTACGAGCAGTACTTC
CASSSGGDRTYEQYF
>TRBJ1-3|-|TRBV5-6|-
TGTGCCAGCAGGGAGCGAGGGCGCTCTGGAAACACCATATATTTT
CASRERGRSGNTIYF
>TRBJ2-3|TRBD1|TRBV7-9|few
TGTGCCAGCAGCCTACGACAGGGGGCCTTCACAGATACGCAGTATTTT
CASSLRQGAFTDTQYF
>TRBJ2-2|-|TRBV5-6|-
TGTGCCAGCAGCTTGGTTCGGGGTGCCGGGGAGCTGTTTTTT
CASSLVRGAGELFF
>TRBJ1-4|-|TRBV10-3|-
TGTGCCATCAGTGAAACAGGAAATGAAAAACTGTTTTTT
CAISETGNEKLFF
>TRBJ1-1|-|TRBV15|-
TGTGCCACCAGCAGGAAACGTACAGTGAACACTGAAGCTTTCTTT
CATSRKRTVNTEAFF